The T cell receptor (beta chain) under discussion was sequenced for a study of blood T cell repertoires in COVID-19. Study details: COVID-19 samples, acute and convalescent, were from the United States, Italy and Spain.

Data came from immunoSEQ multiplex PCR; TCRdb stores just in-frame clones and leaves some out. The table has some 99,000 clones, roughly 88% seen once. The germline gives CDR1 MDHEN, CDR2 SYDVKM. The CDR3 consists of 14 residues. Trimming removed 2 bases at V and 2 bases at J, with 9 bases between. Sequences were obtained from peripheral blood. V and J are TRBV28 and TRBJ1-1, with no clear D. The receptor was isolated from a woman older than 75 with active or convalescent COVID-19. The CDR3 reads CASSLTGSNTEAFF. The CDR3, as DNA: TGTGCCAGCAGTTTAACTGGGAGTAACACTGAAGCTTTCTTT.